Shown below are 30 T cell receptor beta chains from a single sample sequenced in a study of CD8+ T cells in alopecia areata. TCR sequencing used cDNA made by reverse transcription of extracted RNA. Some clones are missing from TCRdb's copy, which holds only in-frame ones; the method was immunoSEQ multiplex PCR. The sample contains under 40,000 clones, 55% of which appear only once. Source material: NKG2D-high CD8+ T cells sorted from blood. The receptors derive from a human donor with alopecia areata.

CDR3 residues: CASSERAGEGYTDTQYF. The CDR3 region has the DNA TGTGCCAGCAGTGAACGGGCAGGGGAGGGGTACACAGATACGCAGTATTTT. The V gene is TRBV6-1, the J gene TRBJ2-3; D may be TRBD2 (7 bases). The CDR3 runs to 17 residues. V was trimmed by 2 bases and J by 2 bases, leaving 17 bases between them. Germline CDR1 reads MNHNS; CDR2 reads SASEGT.

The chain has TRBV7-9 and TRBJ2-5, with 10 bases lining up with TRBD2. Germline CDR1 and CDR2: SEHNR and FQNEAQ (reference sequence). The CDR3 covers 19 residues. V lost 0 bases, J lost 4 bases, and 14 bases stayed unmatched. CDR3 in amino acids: CASSLAHKPSGSPRETQYF. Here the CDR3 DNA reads TGTGCCAGCAGCTTAGCGCATAAGCCTAGCGGGAGTCCCCGAGAGACCCAGTACTTC.

Written as DNA, the CDR3 is TGTGCCAGCAGCGGACTAGCGGGGGTCTACGAGCAGTACTTC. It yields the protein CASSGLAGVYEQYF. The rearrangement uses TRBV5-6 and TRBJ2-7; 13 nucleotides match TRBD2. The CDR3 covers 14 residues. Trimming at V came to 4 bases and at J to 3 bases, leaving 1 base not matched to a gene. Germline lookup yields CDR1 SGHDT and CDR2 YYEEEE. Looking up the rest from reference TRBV5-6 and TRBJ2-7 gives the full variable domain: DAGVTQSPTHLIKTRGQQVTLRCSPKSGHDTVSWYQQALGQGPQFIFQYYEEEERQRGNFPDRFSGHQFPNYSSELNVNALLLGDSALYLCASSGLAGVYEQYFGPGTRLTVT.

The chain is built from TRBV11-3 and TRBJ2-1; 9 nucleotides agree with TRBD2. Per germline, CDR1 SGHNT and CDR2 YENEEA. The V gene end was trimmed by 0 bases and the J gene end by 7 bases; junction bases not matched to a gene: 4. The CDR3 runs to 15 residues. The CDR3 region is CASSLDLAGLNEQFF. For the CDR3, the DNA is TGTGCCAGCAGCTTAGACCTAGCGGGGCTTAATGAGCAGTTCTTC.

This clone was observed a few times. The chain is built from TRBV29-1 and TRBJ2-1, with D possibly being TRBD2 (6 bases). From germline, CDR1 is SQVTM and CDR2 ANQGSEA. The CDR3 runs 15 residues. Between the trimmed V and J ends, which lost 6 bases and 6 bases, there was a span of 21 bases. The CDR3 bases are TGCAGCGTGTCCTTTGGGGACTCGTTAAGCAATGAGCAGTTCTTC. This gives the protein CSVSFGDSLSNEQFF.

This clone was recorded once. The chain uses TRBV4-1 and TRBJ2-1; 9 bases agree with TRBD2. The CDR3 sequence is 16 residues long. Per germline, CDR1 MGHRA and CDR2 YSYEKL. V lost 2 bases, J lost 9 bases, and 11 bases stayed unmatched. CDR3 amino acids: CASSQSTSGYLGEQFF. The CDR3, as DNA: TGCGCCAGCAGCCAATCAACTAGCGGGTACCTGGGTGAGCAGTTCTTC.

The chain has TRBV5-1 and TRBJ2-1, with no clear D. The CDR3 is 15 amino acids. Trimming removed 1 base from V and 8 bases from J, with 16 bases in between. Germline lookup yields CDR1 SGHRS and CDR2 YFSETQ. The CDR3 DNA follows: TGCGCCAGCAGCTTGAGTGACATCCGTACTGATGAGCAGTTCTTC. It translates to CASSLSDIRTDEQFF. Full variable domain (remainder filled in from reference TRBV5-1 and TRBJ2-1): KAGVTQTPRYLIKTRGQQVTLSCSPISGHRSVSWYQQTPGQGLQFLFEYFSETQRNKGNFPGRFSGRQFSNSRSEMNVSTLELGDSALYLCASSLSDIRTDEQFFGPGTRLTVL.

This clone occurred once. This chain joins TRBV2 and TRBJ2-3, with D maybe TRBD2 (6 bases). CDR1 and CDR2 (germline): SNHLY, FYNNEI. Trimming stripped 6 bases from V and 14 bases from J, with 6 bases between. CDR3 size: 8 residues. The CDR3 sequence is CASREGYF. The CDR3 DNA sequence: TGTGCCAGCAGGGAGGGGTATTTT.

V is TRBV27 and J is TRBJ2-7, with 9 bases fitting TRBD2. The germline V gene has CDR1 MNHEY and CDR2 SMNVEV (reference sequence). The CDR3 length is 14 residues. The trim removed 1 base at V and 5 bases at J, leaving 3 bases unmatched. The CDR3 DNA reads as TGTGCCAGCAGTTTATTAGCGGGAGTTGACGAGCAGTACTTC. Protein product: CASSLLAGVDEQYF.

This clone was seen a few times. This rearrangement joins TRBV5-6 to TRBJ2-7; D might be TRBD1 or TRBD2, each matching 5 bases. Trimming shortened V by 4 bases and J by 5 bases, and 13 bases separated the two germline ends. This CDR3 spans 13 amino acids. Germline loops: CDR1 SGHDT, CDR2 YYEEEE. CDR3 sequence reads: CASSLGRPDEQYF. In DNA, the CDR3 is TGTGCCAGCAGCCTGGGACGGCCGGACGAGCAGTACTTC.

CDR3: CASSPQGPSEQYF. The CDR3 coding sequence is TGTGCCAGCAGCCCTCAAGGCCCCTCGGAGCAGTACTTC. This chain connects TRBV9 to TRBJ2-7; no clear D. V lost 4 bases to trimming and J lost 7 bases, with 15 bases between them. The germline V gene has CDR1 SGDLS and CDR2 YYNGEE. The CDR3 is made up of 13 amino acids.

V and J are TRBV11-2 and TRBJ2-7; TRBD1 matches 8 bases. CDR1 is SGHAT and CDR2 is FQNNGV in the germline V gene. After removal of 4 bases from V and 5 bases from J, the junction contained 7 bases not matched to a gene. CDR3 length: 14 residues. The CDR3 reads CASSSWTGFDEQYF. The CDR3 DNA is TGTGCCAGCAGCTCCTGGACAGGGTTTGACGAGCAGTACTTC.

In DNA form, the CDR3 reads TGTGCCAGCAGTTTAAAGGGGGGTAGCAATCAGCCCCAGCATTTT. This translates into CASSLKGGSNQPQHF. V is TRBV6-6 and J is TRBJ1-5, with D perhaps matching TRBD1 (6 bases). The CDR3 sequence is 15 residues long. With 4 bases removed from V and 0 bases from J, the gap between germline ends came to 10 bases. Germline loops: CDR1 MNHNY, CDR2 SVGAGI (reference sequence).

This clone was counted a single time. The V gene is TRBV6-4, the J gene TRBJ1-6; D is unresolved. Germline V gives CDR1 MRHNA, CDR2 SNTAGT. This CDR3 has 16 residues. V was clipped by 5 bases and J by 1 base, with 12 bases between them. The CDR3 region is CASSMRGESYNSPLHF. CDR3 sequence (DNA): TGTGCCAGCAGTATGCGGGGAGAGTCCTATAATTCACCCCTCCACTTT.

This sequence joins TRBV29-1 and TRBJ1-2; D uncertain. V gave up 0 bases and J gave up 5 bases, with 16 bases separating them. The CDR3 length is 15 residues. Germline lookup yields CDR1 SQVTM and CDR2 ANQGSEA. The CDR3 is CSVEDLGRAKYGYTF. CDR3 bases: TGCAGCGTTGAAGATCTGGGCCGAGCCAAGTATGGCTACACCTTC.

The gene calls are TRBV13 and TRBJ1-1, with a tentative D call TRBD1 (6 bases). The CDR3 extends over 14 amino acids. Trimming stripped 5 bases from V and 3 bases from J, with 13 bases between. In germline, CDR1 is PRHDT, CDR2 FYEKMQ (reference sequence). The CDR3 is CASSPGQHYTEAFF. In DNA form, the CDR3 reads TGTGCCAGCAGCCCAGGACAGCATTACACTGAAGCTTTCTTT.

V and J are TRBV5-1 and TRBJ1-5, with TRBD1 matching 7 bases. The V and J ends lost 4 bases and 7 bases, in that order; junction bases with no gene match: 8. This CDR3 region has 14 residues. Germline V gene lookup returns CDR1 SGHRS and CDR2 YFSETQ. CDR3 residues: CASSPSTGQQPQHF. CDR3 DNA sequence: TGCGCCAGCAGCCCCTCGACAGGGCAGCAGCCCCAGCATTTT.

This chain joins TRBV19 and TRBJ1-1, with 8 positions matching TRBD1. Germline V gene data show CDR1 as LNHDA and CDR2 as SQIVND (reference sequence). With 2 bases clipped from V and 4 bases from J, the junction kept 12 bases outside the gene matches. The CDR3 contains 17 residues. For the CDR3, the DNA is TGTGCCAGTAGTATATACAGGGGGTCGCCCCCGGGCACTGAAGCTTTCTTT. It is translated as CASSIYRGSPPGTEAFF.

In DNA, the CDR3 is TGTGCCAGCAGTTTAACAGCCCACCCACTTGGGGCCAACGTCCTGACTTTC. Protein: CASSLTAHPLGANVLTF. The V call is TRBV27, the J call TRBJ2-6, with D uncertain. This CDR3 has 17 residues. Trimming stripped 2 bases from V and 3 bases from J, with 14 bases between. Germline-derived CDR1 and CDR2 are MNHEY and SMNVEV (reference sequence).

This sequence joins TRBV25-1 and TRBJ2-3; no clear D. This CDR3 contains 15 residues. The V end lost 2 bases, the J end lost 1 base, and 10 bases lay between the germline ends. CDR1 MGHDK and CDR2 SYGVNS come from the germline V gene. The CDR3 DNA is TGTGCCAGCAGTGAAGGTGTCTATCGCACAGATACGCAGTATTTT. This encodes CASSEGVYRTDTQYF.

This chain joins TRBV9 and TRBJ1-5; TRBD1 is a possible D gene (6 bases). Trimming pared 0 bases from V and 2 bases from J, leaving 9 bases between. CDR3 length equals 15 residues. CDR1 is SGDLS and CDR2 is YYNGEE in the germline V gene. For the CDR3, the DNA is TGTGCCAGCAGCGTAGATGGGGGCCGCAATCAGCCCCAGCATTTT. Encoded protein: CASSVDGGRNQPQHF.

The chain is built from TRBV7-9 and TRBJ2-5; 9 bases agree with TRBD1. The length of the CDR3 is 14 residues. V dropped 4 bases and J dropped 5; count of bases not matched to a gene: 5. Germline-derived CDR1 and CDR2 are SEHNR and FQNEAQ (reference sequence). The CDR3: CASSSGQGMETQYF. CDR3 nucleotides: TGTGCCAGCAGCTCCGGACAGGGGATGGAGACCCAGTACTTC.

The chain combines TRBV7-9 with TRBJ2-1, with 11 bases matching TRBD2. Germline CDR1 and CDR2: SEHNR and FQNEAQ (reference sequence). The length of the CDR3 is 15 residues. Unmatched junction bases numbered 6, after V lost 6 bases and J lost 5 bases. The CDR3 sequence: CASSNLAGGNNEQFF. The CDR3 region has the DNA TGTGCCAGCAGTAACCTAGCGGGAGGTAACAATGAGCAGTTCTTC.

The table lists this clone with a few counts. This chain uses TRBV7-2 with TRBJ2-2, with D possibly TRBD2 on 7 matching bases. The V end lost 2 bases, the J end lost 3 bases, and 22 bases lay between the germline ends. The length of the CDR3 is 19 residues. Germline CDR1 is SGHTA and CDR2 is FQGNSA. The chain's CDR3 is CASSLNGGGRGLDTGELFF. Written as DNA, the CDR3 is TGTGCCAGCAGCTTAAATGGGGGGGGCCGAGGACTGGACACCGGGGAGCTGTTTTTT.

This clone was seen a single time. The CDR3 is CASSGGDSSYNEQFF. DNA of the CDR3: TGTGCCAGCAGTGGGGGGGATAGCTCCTACAATGAGCAGTTCTTC. V usage is TRBV6-1 and J usage is TRBJ2-1, with a weak D call TRBD2 (6 bases). Germline values: CDR1 MNHNS, CDR2 SASEGT. Trimming pared 4 bases from V and 0 bases from J, leaving 10 bases between. CDR3 length: 15 amino acids.

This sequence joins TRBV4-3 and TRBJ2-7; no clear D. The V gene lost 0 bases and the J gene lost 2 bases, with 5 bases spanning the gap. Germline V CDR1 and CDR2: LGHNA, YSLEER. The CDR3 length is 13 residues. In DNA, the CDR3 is TGCGCCAGCAGCCAAGACCTCCCCTACGAGCAGTACTTC. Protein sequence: CASSQDLPYEQYF.

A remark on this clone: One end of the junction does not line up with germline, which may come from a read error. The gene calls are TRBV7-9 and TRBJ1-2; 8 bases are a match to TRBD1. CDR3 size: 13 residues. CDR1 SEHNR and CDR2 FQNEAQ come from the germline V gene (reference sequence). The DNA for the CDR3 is TGTACCAGCAGCCTTCCGGGACAGGCTTCCCTCGCCTTC. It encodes CTSSLPGQASLAF.

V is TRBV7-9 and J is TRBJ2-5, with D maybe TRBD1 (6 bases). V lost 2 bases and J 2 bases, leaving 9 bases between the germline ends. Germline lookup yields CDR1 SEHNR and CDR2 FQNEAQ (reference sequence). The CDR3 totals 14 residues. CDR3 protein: CASSLTGQQETQYF. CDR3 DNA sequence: TGTGCCAGCAGCTTAACCGGACAGCAAGAGACCCAGTACTTC.

DNA for the CDR3: TGCGCCAGCAGCCCCAGGGTTGGGACTGAAGCTTTCTTT. Its translation is CASSPRVGTEAFF. The rearrangement uses TRBV4-1 and TRBJ1-1; TRBD1 might be the D (5 bases). In germline, CDR1 is MGHRA, CDR2 YSYEKL. There are 13 residues in the CDR3. Trimming stripped 4 bases from V and 5 bases from J, with 11 bases between.

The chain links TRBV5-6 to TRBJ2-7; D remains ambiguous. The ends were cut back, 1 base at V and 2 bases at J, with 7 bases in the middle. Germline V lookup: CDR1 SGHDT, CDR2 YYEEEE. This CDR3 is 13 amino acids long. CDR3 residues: CASSLYNPYEQYF. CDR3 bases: TGTGCCAGCAGCTTGTACAATCCCTACGAGCAGTACTTC.